This TCR beta chain was sequenced in a study of molecular identifiers for immune sequencing clone quantification. The wider study: Replicate experiments took RNA from about 20,000 or 100,000 naive CD8 cells, divided it five ways and sequenced four. Findings of the study overall: Jurkat TCR RNA from one cell was spiked into about a million naive cells, and it was reportedly detectable there.

A remark on this clonotype: Its antigen is unidentified. A much larger clone lies one base from this, so it may be a read error.

Preparation of naive CD8 libraries involved roughly 18,000 to 1,100,000 sorted cells and 10%, 30% or 50% RNA. This CDR3 comprises 15 residues. Germline V gene lookup returns CDR1 SGHAT and CDR2 FQNNGV. TCRdb ran MiXCR on the PCR reads and lists one entry per CDR3 protein. The repertoire includes a few hundred thousand distinct CDR3 sequences, roughly a fifth of them detected once, and about 0.84% sits in the top ten. The source is a human donor in good health. Some libraries in this study had Jurkat cell RNA spiked in. The chain recombines TRBV11-2 with TRBJ2-3, with 7 bases matching TRBD1. The material sequenced was naive CD8+ T cells from blood, with Jurkat cell RNA spiked in. Noted subset: FACS-sorted CD8+CD4-CCR7+CD45RA+ naive T cells. CDR3 loop: CASSPRGQITDTQCF. CDR3 DNA sequence: TGTGCCAGCAGCCCCCGGGGACAGATAACAGATACGCAGTGTTTT.